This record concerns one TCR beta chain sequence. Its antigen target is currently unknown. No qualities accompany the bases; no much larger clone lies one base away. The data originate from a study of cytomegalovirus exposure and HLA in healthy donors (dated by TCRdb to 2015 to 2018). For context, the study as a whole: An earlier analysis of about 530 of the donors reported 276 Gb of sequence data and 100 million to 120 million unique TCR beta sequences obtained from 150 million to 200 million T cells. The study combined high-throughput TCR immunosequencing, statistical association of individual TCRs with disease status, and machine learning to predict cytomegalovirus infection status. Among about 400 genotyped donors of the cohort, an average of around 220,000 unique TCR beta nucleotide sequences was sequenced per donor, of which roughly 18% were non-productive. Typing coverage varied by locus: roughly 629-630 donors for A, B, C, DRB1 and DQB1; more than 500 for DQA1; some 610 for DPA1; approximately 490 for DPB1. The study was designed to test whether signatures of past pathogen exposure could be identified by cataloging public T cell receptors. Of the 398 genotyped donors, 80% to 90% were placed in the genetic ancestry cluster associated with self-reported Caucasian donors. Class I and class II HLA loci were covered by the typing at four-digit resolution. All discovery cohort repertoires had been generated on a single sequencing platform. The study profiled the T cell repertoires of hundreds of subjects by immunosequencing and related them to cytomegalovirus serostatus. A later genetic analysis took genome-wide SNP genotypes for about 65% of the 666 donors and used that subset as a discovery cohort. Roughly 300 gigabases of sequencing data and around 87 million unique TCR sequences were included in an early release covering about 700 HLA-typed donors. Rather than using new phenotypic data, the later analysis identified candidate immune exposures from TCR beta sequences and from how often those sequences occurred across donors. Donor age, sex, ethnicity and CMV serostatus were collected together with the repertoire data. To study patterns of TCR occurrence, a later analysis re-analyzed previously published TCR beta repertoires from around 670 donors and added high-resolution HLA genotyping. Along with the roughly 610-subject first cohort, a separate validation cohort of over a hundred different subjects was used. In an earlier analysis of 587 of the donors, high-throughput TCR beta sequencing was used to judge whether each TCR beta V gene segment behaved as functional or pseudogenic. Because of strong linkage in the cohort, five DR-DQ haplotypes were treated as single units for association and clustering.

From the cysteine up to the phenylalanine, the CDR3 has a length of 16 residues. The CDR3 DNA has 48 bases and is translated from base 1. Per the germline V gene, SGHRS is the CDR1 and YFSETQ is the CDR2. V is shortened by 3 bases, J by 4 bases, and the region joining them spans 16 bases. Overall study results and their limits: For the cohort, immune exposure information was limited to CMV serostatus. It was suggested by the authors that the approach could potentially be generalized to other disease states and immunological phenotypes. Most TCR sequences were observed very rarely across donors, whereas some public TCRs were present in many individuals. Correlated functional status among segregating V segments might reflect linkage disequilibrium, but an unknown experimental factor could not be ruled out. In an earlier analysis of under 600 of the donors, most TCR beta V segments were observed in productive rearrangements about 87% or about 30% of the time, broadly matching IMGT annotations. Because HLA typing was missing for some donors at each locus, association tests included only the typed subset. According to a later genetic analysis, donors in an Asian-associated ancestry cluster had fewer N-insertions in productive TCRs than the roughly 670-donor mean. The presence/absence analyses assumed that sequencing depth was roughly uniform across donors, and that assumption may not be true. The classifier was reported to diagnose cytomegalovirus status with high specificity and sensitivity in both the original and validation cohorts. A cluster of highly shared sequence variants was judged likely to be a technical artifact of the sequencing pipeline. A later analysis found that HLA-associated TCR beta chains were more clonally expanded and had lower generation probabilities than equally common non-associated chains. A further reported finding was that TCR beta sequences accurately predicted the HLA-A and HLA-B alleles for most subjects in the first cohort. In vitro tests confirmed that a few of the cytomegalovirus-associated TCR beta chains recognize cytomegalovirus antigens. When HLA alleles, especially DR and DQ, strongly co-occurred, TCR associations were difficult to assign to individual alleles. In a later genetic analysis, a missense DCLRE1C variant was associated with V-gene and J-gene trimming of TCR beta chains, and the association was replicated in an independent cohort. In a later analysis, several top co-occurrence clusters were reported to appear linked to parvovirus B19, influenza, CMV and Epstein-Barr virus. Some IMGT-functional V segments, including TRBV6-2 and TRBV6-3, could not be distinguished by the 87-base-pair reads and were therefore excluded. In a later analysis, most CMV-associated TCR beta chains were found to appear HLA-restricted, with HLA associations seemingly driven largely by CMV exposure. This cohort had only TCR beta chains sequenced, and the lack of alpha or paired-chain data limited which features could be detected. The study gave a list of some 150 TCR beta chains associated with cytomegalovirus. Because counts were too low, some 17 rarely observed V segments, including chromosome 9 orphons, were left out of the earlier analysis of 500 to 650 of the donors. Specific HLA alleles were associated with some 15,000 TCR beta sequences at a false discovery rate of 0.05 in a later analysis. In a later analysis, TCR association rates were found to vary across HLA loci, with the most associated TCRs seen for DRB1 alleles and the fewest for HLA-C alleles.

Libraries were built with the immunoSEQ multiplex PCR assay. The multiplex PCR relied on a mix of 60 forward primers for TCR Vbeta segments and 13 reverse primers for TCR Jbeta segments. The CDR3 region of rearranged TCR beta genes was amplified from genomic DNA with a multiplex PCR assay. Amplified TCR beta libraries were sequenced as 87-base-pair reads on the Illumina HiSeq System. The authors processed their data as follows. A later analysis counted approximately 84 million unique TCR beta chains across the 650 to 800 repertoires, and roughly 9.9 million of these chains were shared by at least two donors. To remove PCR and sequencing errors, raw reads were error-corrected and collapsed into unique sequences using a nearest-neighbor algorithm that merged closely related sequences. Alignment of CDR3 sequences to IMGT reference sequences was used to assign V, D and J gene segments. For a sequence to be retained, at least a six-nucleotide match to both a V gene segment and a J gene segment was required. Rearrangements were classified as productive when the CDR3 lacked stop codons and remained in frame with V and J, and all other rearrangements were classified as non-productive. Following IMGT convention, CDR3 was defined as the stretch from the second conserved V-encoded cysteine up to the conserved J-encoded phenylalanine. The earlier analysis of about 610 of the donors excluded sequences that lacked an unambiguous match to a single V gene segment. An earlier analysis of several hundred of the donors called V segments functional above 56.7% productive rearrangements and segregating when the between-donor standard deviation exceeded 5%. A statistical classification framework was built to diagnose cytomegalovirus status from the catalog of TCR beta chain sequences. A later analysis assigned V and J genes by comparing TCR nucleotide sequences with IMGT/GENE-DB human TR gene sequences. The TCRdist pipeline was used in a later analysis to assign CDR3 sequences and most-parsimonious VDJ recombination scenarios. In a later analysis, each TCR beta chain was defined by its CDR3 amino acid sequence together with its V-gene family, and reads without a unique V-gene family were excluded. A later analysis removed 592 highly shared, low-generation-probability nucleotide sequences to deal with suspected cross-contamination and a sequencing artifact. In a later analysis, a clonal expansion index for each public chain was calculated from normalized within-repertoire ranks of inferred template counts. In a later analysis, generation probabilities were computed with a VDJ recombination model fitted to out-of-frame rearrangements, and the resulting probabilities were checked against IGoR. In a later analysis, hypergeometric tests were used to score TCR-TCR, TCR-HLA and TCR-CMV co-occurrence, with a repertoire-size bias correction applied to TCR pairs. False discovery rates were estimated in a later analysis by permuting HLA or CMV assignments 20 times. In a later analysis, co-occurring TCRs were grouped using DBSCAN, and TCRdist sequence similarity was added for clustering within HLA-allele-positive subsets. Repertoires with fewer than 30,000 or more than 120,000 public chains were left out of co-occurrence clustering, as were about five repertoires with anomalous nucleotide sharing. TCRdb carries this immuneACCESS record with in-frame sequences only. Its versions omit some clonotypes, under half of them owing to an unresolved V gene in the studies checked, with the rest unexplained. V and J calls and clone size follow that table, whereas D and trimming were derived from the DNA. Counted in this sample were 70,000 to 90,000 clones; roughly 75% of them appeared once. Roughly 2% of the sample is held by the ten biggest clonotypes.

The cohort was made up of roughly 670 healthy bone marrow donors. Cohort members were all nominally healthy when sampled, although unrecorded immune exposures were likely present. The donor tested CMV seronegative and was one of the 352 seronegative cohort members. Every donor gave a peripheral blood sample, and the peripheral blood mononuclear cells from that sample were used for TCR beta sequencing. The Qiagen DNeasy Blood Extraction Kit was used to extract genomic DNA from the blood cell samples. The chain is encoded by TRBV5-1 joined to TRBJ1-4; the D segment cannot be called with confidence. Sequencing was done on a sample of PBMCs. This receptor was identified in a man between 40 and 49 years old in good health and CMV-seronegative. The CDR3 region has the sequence CASSSAGSANNEKLFF. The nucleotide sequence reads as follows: TGCGCCAGCAGCTCGGCGGGTAGCGCGAATAATGAAAAACTGTTTTTT.